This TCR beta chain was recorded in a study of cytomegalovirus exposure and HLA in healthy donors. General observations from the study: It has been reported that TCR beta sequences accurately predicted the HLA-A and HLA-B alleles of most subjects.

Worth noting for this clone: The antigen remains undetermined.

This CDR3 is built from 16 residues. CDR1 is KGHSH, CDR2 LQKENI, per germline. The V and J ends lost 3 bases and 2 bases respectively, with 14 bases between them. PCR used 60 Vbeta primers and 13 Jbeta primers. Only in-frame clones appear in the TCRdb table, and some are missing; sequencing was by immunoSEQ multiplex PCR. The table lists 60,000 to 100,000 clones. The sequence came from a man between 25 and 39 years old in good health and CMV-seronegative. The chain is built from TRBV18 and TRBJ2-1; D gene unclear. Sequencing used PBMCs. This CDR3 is CASSPLSQDTYNEQFF. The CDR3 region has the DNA TGTGCCAGCTCACCCCTGAGCCAGGATACCTACAATGAGCAGTTCTTC.